A selection of T cell receptor beta chains follows, all from one sample in a study of T cells after yellow fever vaccination. TCRdb used MiXCR to reprocess the 5' RACE reads, holding one entry per CDR3 protein. The sample has some 320,000 distinct CDR3 sequences; over 3.5% are singletons. The source material was PBMCs, sampled 5 days after the yellow fever booster vaccination. The source is a man between 18 and 29 years old who received the YFV17D yellow fever vaccine. CDR3s include the opening cysteine and the closing phenylalanine or tryptophan. D genes are given only for firm matches. A row's size may be missing; if present it is once, few, many or a size class.

CDR3nt: TGCGCCAGCAGCTTAGACATTAGCTCCTACGAGCAGTACTTC; CDR3aa: CASSLDISSYEQYF; j_gene: TRBJ2-7; abundance: many; d_gene: .; v_gene: TRBV5-1
CDR3nt: TGCAGCGTTGACTATAACACTGAAGCTTTCTTT; CDR3aa: CSVDYNTEAFF; j_gene: TRBJ1-1; abundance: .; d_gene: .; v_gene: TRBV29-1
CDR3nt: TGTGCCAGCAGCCAAGTGAGGGGGATCGGTGGCTACACCTTC; CDR3aa: CASSQVRGIGGYTF; j_gene: TRBJ1-2; abundance: few; d_gene: .; v_gene: TRBV14
CDR3nt: TGTGCCAGCAGCTCTCGCCGCGGGAACACTGAAGCTTTCTTT; CDR3aa: CASSSRRGNTEAFF; j_gene: TRBJ1-1; abundance: many; d_gene: .; v_gene: TRBV7-8
CDR3nt: TGTGCCAGCAGCTTGGGACCCAGGGGGAACTATGGCTACACCTTC; CDR3aa: CASSLGPRGNYGYTF; j_gene: TRBJ1-2; abundance: .; d_gene: TRBD1; v_gene: TRBV5-6
CDR3nt: TGTGCCATCAGACCTAGCGGGGATAGCACAGATACGCAGTATTTT; CDR3aa: CAIRPSGDSTDTQYF; j_gene: TRBJ2-3; abundance: few; d_gene: TRBD2; v_gene: TRBV10-3
CDR3nt: TGTGCCAGCAGCCGGACAGAAGCACAAGAGACCCAGTACTTC; CDR3aa: CASSRTEAQETQYF; j_gene: TRBJ2-5; abundance: many; d_gene: .; v_gene: TRBV7-9
CDR3nt: TGTGCCATCAAGGGAACGACAGATTTCTCCTACAATGAGCAGTTCTTC; CDR3aa: CAIKGTTDFSYNEQFF; j_gene: TRBJ2-1; abundance: few; d_gene: .; v_gene: TRBV10-3
CDR3nt: TGCAGTGCTAGAGATCGTCTACTAGCGGGGGGATATCGGGATACGCAGTATTTT; CDR3aa: CSARDRLLAGGYRDTQYF; j_gene: TRBJ2-3; abundance: few; d_gene: TRBD2; v_gene: TRBV20-1
CDR3nt: TGTGCCAGCAGCGATCAGGGATACGAGCAGTACTTC; CDR3aa: CASSDQGYEQYF; j_gene: TRBJ2-7; abundance: many; d_gene: .; v_gene: TRBV7-2
CDR3nt: TGCGCCAGCAGCGTCCGGGGCAGAGGTGAAAAACTGTTTTTT; CDR3aa: CASSVRGRGEKLFF; j_gene: TRBJ1-4; abundance: many; d_gene: .; v_gene: TRBV5-1
CDR3nt: TGTGCCAGCTCAGTTTCGGTAGTTCCGAGAGCTATACAAGAGACCCAGTACTTC; CDR3aa: CASSVSVVPRAIQETQYF; j_gene: TRBJ2-5; abundance: many; d_gene: .; v_gene: TRBV12-3/TRBV12-4
CDR3nt: TGCAGCGCCCAAAAAACCGGGACTAGATCCTACAATGAGCAGTTCTTC; CDR3aa: CSAQKTGTRSYNEQFF; j_gene: TRBJ2-1; abundance: few; d_gene: TRBD2; v_gene: TRBV29-1
CDR3nt: TGTGCCAGCAGTTACTCAGGCTCCCGGGGCACTGAAGCTTTCTTT; CDR3aa: CASSYSGSRGTEAFF; j_gene: TRBJ1-1; abundance: few; d_gene: .; v_gene: TRBV12-3/TRBV12-4
CDR3nt: TGTGCCAGCAGCTTATTGGGACAGGACGACGAGCAGTACTTC; CDR3aa: CASSLLGQDDEQYF; j_gene: TRBJ2-7; abundance: .; d_gene: TRBD1; v_gene: TRBV7-2